The sequence of this T cell receptor beta chain was determined in a study of read filtering for tumor transcriptome and immune sequencing. Study at large: After DNase treatment, RNA was made into whole-transcriptome libraries. Findings and limits, study-wide: This fraction held mixed bone marrow immune cells after CD138-negative sorting.

The library was built from roughly 400 ng RNA with molecular barcoded adaptors for alpha/delta and beta/gamma chains. TCRdb re-called the reads with MiXCR, one entry per CDR3 protein. The sample consists of approximately 150,000 distinct CDR3 sequences, roughly 13% of them appearing once. Ten or more counts support this clonotype. Its target is not known. The germline V and J ends were trimmed by 7 bases and 4 bases, with 14 bases remaining between them. The CDR3 contains 14 residues. V is TRBV12-3 or TRBV12-4 and J is TRBJ1-5; possible D gene TRBD1, 5 bases. The sample consisted of a population of CD138-negative cells sorted from bone marrow. The clonotype comes from a donor over 35 with multiple myeloma. CDR3 residues: CASTPDSPNQPQHF. DNA of the CDR3: TGTGCCAGCACCCCTGACAGCCCGAATCAGCCCCAGCATTTT.